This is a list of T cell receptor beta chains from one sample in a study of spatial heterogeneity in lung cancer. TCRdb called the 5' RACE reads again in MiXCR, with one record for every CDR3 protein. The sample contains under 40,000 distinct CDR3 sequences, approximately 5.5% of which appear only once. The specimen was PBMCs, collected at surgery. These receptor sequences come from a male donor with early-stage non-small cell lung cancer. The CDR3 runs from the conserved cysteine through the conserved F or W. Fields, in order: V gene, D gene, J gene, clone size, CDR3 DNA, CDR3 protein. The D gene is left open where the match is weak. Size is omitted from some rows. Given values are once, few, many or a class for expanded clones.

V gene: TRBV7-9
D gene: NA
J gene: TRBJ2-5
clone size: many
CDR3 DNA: TGTGCCAGCAGCGGTGGACGACAAGAGACCCAGTACTTC
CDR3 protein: CASSGGRQETQYF

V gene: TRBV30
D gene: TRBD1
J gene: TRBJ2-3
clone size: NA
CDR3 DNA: TGTGCCTGGTTCGGGACAGGGCATATCACAGATACGCAGTATTTT
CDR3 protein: CAWFGTGHITDTQYF

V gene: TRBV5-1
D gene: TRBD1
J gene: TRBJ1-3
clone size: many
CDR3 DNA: TGCGCCAGCAGCTTTCAATCAGGGGGCTCTGGAAACACCATATATTTT
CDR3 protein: CASSFQSGGSGNTIYF

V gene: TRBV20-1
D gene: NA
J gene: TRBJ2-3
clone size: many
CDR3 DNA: TGCAGTGCTAACCGGGACGATCGTATCGCAGATACGCAGTATTTT
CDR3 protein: CSANRDDRIADTQYF

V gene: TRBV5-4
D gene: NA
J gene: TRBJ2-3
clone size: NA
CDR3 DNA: TGTGCCAGCAGCTTGGATGCGGGGGCGGCAGATACGCAGTATTTT
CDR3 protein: CASSLDAGAADTQYF

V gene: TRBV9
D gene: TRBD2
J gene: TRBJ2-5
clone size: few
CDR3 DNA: TGTGCCAGCAGCGTAGCCGGGCTAGCGGGGGGAGAGACCCAGTACTTC
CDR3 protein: CASSVAGLAGGETQYF

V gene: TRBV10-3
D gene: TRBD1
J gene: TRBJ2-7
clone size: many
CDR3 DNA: TGTGCCATCAGTGAAACGGGACAGGGCTACGAGCAGTACTTC
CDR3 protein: CAISETGQGYEQYF

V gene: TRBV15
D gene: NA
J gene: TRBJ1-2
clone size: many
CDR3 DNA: TGTGCCACCAGCAGAGATCAGCCCGATGACAGGATGGGAGGCTATGGCTACACCTTC
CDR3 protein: CATSRDQPDDRMGGYGYTF

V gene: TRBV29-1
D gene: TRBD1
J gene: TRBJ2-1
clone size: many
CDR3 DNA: TGCAGCGTCGGGACAGGCAACAATGAGCAGTTCTTC
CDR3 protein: CSVGTGNNEQFF

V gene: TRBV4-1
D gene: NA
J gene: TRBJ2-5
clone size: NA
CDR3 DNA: TGCGCCAGCAGCCCGCCGGGACTCCAAGAGACCCAGTACTTC
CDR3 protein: CASSPPGLQETQYF

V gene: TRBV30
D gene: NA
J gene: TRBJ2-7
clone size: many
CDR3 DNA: TGTGCCTGGAGTTCAGGGTCTGCGTCCTACGAGCAGTACTTC
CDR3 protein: CAWSSGSASYEQYF

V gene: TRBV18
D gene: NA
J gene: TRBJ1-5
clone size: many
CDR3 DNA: TGTGCCAGCTCAGTGGGGGGACCGGGGAGCAATCAGCCCCAGCATTTT
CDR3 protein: CASSVGGPGSNQPQHF

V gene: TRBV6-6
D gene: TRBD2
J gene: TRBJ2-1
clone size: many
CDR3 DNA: TGTGCCAGCATTTTACTAGCGGGGAGCGGGAGTGAGCAGTTCTTC
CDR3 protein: CASILLAGSGSEQFF

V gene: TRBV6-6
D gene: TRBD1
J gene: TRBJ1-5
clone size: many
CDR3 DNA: TGTGCCAGCGTGGAGGACAGGCAAAATCAGCCCCAGCATTTT
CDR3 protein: CASVEDRQNQPQHF

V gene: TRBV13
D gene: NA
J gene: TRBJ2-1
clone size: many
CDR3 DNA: TGTGCCAGCAGCTTGACAACCCATGTCAATGAGCAGTTCTTC
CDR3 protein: CASSLTTHVNEQFF

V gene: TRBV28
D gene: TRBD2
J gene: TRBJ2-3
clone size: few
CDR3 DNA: TGTGCCAGCAGTCCTAGCGGGGGATCTTCCGGAACGCAGTATTTT
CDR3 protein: CASSPSGGSSGTQYF

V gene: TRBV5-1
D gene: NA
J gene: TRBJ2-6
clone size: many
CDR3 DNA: TGCGCCAGCAGCTTGGACCTCTCTGGGGCCAACGTCCTGACTTTC
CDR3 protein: CASSLDLSGANVLTF

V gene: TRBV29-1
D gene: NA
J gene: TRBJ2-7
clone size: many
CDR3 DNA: TGCAGCGCCGAAGGGAGGGGGTACGAGCAGTACTTC
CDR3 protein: CSAEGRGYEQYF

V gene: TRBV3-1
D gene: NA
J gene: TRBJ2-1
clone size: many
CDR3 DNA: TGTGCCAGCAGCCAGCCGATAAGCTCCTACAATGAGCAGTTCTTC
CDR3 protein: CASSQPISSYNEQFF

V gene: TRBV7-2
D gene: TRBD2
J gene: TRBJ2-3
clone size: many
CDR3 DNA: TGTGCCAGCAGACTGACTAGCGGGGGTCTCGCTACGCAGTATTTT
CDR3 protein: CASRLTSGGLATQYF

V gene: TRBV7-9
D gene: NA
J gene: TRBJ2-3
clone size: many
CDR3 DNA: TGTGCCAGCAGCTTAGGAGTTTCTGATACGCAGTATTTT
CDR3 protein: CASSLGVSDTQYF

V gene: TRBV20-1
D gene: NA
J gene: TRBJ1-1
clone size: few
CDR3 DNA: TGCAGTGCTAGAATCGGGCTTCAGGTACGGGAAGCTTTCTTT
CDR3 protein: CSARIGLQVREAFF

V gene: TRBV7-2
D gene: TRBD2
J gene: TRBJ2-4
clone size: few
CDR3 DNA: TGTGCCAGCAGCTTAGCGCATCGGGGGGGCCAGATTCTAGCCAAAAACATTCAGTACTTC
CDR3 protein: CASSLAHRGGQILAKNIQYF

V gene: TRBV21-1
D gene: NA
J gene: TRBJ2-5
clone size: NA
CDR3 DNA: TGTGCCAGCACCCTACGCATGGAAGGGACCCAGTACTTC
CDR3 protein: CASTLRMEGTQYF

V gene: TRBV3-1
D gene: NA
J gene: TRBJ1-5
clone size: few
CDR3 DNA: TGTGCCAGCAGCCAAGCGGGTCACGGCAACAATCAGCCCCAGCATTTT
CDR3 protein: CASSQAGHGNNQPQHF

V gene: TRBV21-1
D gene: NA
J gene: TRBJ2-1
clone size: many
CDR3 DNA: TGTGCCAGCAGCAAAGGAAGGCTAGCGGGGGGGAAATCCTACAATGAGCAGTTCTTC
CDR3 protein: CASSKGRLAGGKSYNEQFF

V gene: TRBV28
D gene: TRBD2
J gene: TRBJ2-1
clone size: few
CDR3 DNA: TGTGCTGGGGGGGCTAGCGGGGTAAATGAGCAGTTCTTC
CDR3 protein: CAGGASGVNEQFF

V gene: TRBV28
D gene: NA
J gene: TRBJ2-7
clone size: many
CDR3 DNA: TGTGCCAGCAGTTTCAGGAGCTCCTACGAGCAGTACTTC
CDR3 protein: CASSFRSSYEQYF

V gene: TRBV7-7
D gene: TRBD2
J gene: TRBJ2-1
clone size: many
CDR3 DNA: TGTGCTAGCAGCTCCCGACTAGCGGGGGACAATGAGCAGTTCTTC
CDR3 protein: CASSSRLAGDNEQFF